What follows describes a single T cell receptor (beta chain). The antigen is unknown. These data come from a study of cytomegalovirus exposure and HLA in healthy donors. Trimming removed 4 bases at V and 2 bases at J, with 12 bases between. The CDR3 is 15 residues long. The germline gives CDR1 ENHRY, CDR2 SYGVKD. Overall study findings and caveats: For presence/absence analyses, sequencing depth was assumed to be roughly uniform across donors. Later genetic work tied a missense DCLRE1C variant to beta-chain V and J trimming. Other equally common chains were less clonally expanded than HLA-associated TCR beta chains, a later analysis showed.

PCR employed 60 Vbeta and 13 Jbeta primers. Clones were sequenced by immunoSEQ multiplex PCR, and TCRdb holds only the in-frame ones, with some missing. The sample yields about 180,000 clones, about 80% seen once. The V gene is TRBV10-3, the J gene TRBJ1-5; possible D gene TRBD1, 6 bases. The sequence came from a woman aged 25 to 45 in good health and CMV-seronegative. Source material: PBMCs. The CDR3 spells CAISAGGLGNQPQHF. As DNA, the CDR3 is TGTGCCATCAGTGCGGGGGGCCTCGGCAATCAGCCCCAGCATTTT.